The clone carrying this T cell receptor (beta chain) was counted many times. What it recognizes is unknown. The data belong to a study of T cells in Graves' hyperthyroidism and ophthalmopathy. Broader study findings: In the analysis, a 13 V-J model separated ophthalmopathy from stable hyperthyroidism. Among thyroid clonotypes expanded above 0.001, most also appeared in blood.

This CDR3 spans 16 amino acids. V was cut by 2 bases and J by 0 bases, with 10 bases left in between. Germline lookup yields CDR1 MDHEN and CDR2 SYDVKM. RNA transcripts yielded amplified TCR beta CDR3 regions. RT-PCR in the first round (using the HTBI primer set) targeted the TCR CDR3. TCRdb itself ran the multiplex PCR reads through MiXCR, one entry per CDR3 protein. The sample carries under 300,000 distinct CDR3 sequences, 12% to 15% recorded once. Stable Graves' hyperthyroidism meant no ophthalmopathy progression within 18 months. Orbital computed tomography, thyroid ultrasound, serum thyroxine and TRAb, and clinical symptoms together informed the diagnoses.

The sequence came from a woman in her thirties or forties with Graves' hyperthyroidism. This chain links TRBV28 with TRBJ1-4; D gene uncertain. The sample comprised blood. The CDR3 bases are TGTGCCAGCAGTTTAGGTCGGACTGCAACTAATGAAAAACTGTTTTTT. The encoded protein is CASSLGRTATNEKLFF.